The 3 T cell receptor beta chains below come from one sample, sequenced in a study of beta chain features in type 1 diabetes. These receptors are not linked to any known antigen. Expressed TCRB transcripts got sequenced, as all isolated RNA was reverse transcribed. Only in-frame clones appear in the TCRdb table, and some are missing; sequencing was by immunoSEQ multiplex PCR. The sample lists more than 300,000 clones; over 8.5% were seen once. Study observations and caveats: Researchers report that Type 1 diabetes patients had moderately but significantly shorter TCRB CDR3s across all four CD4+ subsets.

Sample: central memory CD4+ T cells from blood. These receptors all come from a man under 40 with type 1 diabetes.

The CDR3 DNA is TGCGCCAGCAGCCAAAGCAGGAGGGGAGAGACCCAGTACTTC. Its translation: CASSQSRRGETQYF. The chain couples TRBV4-1 to TRBJ2-5; D is perhaps TRBD2 (6 bases). Germline lookup yields CDR1 MGHRA and CDR2 YSYEKL. CDR3 size: 14 residues. Trimming took off 2 bases at V and 4 bases at J, with 11 bases between the two ends.

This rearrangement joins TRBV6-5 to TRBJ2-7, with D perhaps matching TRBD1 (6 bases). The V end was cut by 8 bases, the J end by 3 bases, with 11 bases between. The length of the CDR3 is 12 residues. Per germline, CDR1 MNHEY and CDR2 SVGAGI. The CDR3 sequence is CASARTVYEQYF. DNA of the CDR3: TGTGCCAGCGCCCGGACAGTCTACGAGCAGTACTTC.

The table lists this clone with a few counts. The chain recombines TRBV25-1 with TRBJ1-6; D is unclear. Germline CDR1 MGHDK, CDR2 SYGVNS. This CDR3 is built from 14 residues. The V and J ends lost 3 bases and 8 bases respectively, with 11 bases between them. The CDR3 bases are TGTGCCAGCAGTGATTCTTTCGGTTATTCACCCCTCCACTTT. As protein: CASSDSFGYSPLHF.